The sequence of this TCR beta chain was determined in a study of blood T cells in healthy people across ages. A sample-barcoded 5' primer and a J-beta primer mix were used in a second PCR of roughly 7 to 11 cycles. One entry per CDR3 protein results from TCRdb running MiXCR on the 5' RACE reads. The sample has 850,000 to 1,000,000 distinct CDR3 sequences; roughly 48% are singletons. The germline CDR1 and CDR2 sequences are DFQATT and SNEGSKA (reference sequence). The CDR3 loop spans 14 amino acids. Trimming left V 5 bases short and J 4 bases short, with 18 bases between. The chain uses TRBV20-1 and TRBJ2-7, with TRBD1 as a possible D gene (5 bases). Material: blood. This receptor was obtained from a young man in good health. The CDR3 protein is CSAGQLLFGYEQYF. CDR3 nucleotides: TGCAGTGCTGGACAACTCTTGTTCGGGTACGAGCAGTACTTC.